This TCR beta chain was found in a study of cytomegalovirus exposure and HLA in healthy donors. Study observations and caveats: It was confirmed in vitro that a few of the CMV-associated chains were specific for CMV antigens.

With respect to this clone: Its antigen is still unknown.

The germline V and J ends were trimmed by 5 bases and 8 bases, with 15 bases remaining between them. The CDR3 is 14 amino acids. CDR1 is MNHEY and CDR2 is SMNVEV in the germline V gene (reference sequence). Researchers ran the PCR with 60 Vbeta and 13 Jbeta primers. Clones were read by immunoSEQ multiplex PCR, and TCRdb kept only the in-frame ones, dropping some. The table lists more than 45,000 clones, with 12% in the top ten. V gene TRBV27 combines with J gene TRBJ1-4; maybe TRBD1 (5 bases). This TCR was sampled from an older woman in good health and CMV-seropositive. Sequencing was done on a sample of PBMCs. CDR3 sequence: CASSPRAGGEKLFF. The CDR3, as DNA: TGTGCCAGCAGTCCCCGGGCGGGGGGGGAAAAACTGTTTTTT.